These 4 T cell receptor beta chains came from one sample sequenced in a study of T cells in Graves' hyperthyroidism and ophthalmopathy. Using RNA transcripts as the source, TCR beta CDR3 regions were amplified. The HTBI primer set was used in a first-round RT-PCR of the TCR CDR3. TCRdb fed the multiplex PCR reads into MiXCR, producing one record per CDR3 protein. The table has 500,000 to 650,000 distinct CDR3 sequences, just under 20% seen once. Sequenced sample: blood. The receptors here all came from a man aged 40-50 years with Graves' ophthalmopathy.

Turning to this clonotype: This clone may be a read error of a much larger clone one base away. The chain uses TRBV5-1 and TRBJ2-2, with no clear D. CDR1 SGHRS and CDR2 YFSETQ come from the germline V gene. This CDR3 region has 14 residues. The DNA of the CDR3 is TGCGCCAGCAGCTTGGGGCCGAACACCGAGGAGCTGTTTTTT. This encodes CASSLGPNTEELFF.

This clonotype has a count of ten or more. The chain recombines TRBV7-9 with TRBJ2-5, with 7 bases identical to TRBD1. This CDR3 comprises 14 residues. With V trimmed by 4 bases and J by 4 bases, 6 bases remained unmatched. Germline V gives CDR1 SEHNR, CDR2 FQNEAQ (reference sequence). CDR3 DNA: TGTGCCAGCAGCTCCCCGGGGACAGTAGAGACCCAGTACTTC. It yields the protein CASSSPGTVETQYF.

The chain is built from TRBV2 and TRBJ2-4, with D perhaps matching TRBD1 (6 bases). This CDR3 has 15 residues. V was clipped by 6 bases and J by 4 bases, with 16 bases between them. CDR1 and CDR2 from the germline V gene are SNHLY and FYNNEI. The DNA for the CDR3 is TGTGCCAGCAGCGATCTACAGGGAGAAAAAAACATTCAGTACTTC. Translation gives CASSDLQGEKNIQYF. Using reference TRBV2 and TRBJ2-4 for the parts outside the CDR3, the full variable domain is EPEVTQTPSHQVTQMGQEVILRCVPISNHLYFYWYRQILGQKVEFLVSFYNNEISEKSEIFDDQFSVERPDGSNFTLKIRSTKLEDSAMYFCASSDLQGEKNIQYFGAGTRLSVL.

This clonotype was counted many times. V usage is TRBV5-1 and J usage is TRBJ1-2; no clear D. The V end lost 2 bases, the J end lost 1 base, and 6 bases lay between the germline ends. This CDR3 spans 13 amino acids. Germline V gene lookup returns CDR1 SGHRS and CDR2 YFSETQ. CDR3 bases: TGCGCCAGCAGCTTCGACGATAACTATGGCTACACCTTC. Protein product: CASSFDDNYGYTF.